This T cell receptor beta chain emerged from a study of human T cells and chemical hapten exposure. The V gene lost 6 bases and the J gene lost 6 bases, with 9 bases spanning the gap. Germline-derived CDR1 and CDR2 are MNHEY and SVGAGI. This CDR3 comprises 11 residues. A single record per CDR3 protein comes from TCRdb applying MiXCR to the RACE reads. This sample has 370,000 or so distinct CDR3 sequences; approximately 4.4% occur once, and the top ten carry 2% to 2.5%. This clonotype has ten or more counts. Stated time point: patch test 1, 2 weeks after DPC sensitization. The treatment: therapeutic diphenylcyclopropenone sensitization with weekly scalp DPC.

Here the sequenced sample was whole blood, taken in connection with sensitization to the hapten diphenylcyclopropenone (DPC). This rearrangement joins TRBV6-5 to TRBJ2-7, with D perhaps being TRBD1 or TRBD2 (5 bases each). This clonotype was sampled from a woman in her forties or fifties with alopecia areata. Some clones in this sample may be carry-over from other donors' samples. CDR3 in DNA: TGTGCCAGCAGCTCAGGGACCGAGCAGTACTTC. Its protein product is CASSSGTEQYF.